The 25 T cell receptor beta chains given below trace back to one sample, sequenced in a study of blood T cell repertoires in COVID-19. Sequencing was performed with immunoSEQ multiplex PCR; in TCRdb, only in-frame clones are kept and a portion is missing. The data hold over 150,000 clones, with 76% observed a single time. The sample consisted of peripheral blood. Every receptor here comes from a woman aged 80 or over with acute or convalescent COVID-19.

The V call is TRBV6-1, the J call TRBJ2-7; D is uncertain. Germline-derived CDR1 and CDR2 are MNHNS and SASEGT. Trimming shortened V by 2 bases and J by 4 bases, and 12 bases separated the two germline ends. The CDR3 is made up of 14 amino acids. The chain's CDR3 is CASSESTKTYEQYF. The CDR3 nucleotides are TGTGCCAGCAGTGAATCGACAAAGACATACGAGCAGTACTTC.

As to this clone: It may be a read error: a sequence one base away is much more abundant. This chain joins TRBV3-1 (or the pseudogene TRBV3-2) and TRBJ2-7, with D tentatively TRBD2 (6 bases). The V end lost 4 bases, the J end lost 2 bases, and 12 bases lay between the germline ends. The CDR3 loop spans 14 amino acids. The germline gives CDR1 LGHDT, CDR2 YNNKEL (reference sequence). The CDR3 is CASSLSGTAYEQYF. DNA of the CDR3: TGTGCCAGCAGCCTTAGCGGAACCGCCTACGAGCAGTACTTC.

The CDR3, as DNA: TGTGCCAGTAGTCGACTAGCGGGAACAGATACGCAGTATTTT. Translation gives CASSRLAGTDTQYF. V gene TRBV19 combines with J gene TRBJ2-3; the match to TRBD2 covers 11 bases. V was clipped by 5 bases and J by 3 bases; unmatched bases: 1. Germline V lookup: CDR1 LNHDA, CDR2 SQIVND (reference sequence). The CDR3 runs 14 residues.

This clone was counted a few times. The chain recombines TRBV6-2 or TRBV6-3 with TRBJ2-2; possible D gene TRBD1, 6 bases. The length of the CDR3 is 14 residues. Trimming pared 5 bases from V and 3 bases from J, leaving 10 bases between. The germline V gene has CDR1 MNHEY and CDR2 SVGEGT. In nucleotides, the CDR3 is TGTGCCAGCAGTCCCGGGACACACACCGGGGAGCTGTTTTTT. Residues: CASSPGTHTGELFF.

J is TRBJ1-2 and V is TRBV5-6; D may be TRBD1 (6 bases). Trimming pared 6 bases from V and 0 bases from J, leaving 15 bases between. The CDR3 runs to 15 residues. The germline V gene has CDR1 SGHDT and CDR2 YYEEEE. For the CDR3, the DNA is TGTGCCAGCAACCGACAGGCGAGTACTAACTATGGCTACACCTTC. Amino acid sequence: CASNRQASTNYGYTF.

V gene TRBV5-1 combines with J gene TRBJ2-1, with D unclear. The CDR3 spans 12 residues. Deletions cut 0 bases from V and 7 bases from J, with 5 bases between. Germline CDR1 reads SGHRS; CDR2 reads YFSETQ. The CDR3 loop is CASSLGINEQFF. CDR3 nucleotide sequence: TGCGCCAGCAGCTTGGGTATAAATGAGCAGTTCTTC.

This chain uses TRBV27 with TRBJ1-5; maybe TRBD1 (6 bases). V shed 6 bases and J shed 4 bases, with 10 bases lying between them. Germline CDR1 and CDR2: MNHEY and SMNVEV (reference sequence). The CDR3 has 13 residues. The CDR3 bases are TGTGCCAGCAGGAGACAGGAAAATCAGCCCCAGCATTTT. Translated, it gives CASRRQENQPQHF.

The CDR3: CASSLERSGVDTQYF. The CDR3, as DNA: TGCGCCAGCAGCTTGGAGCGTAGCGGGGTTGATACGCAGTATTTT. The genes are TRBV5-1 and TRBJ2-3, with 8 nucleotides matching TRBD2. With 0 bases clipped from V and 6 bases from J, the junction kept 6 bases outside the gene matches. Germline V gene data show CDR1 as SGHRS and CDR2 as YFSETQ. This CDR3 is built from 15 residues.

V gene TRBV2 combines with J gene TRBJ2-1, with 7 bases lining up with TRBD2. CDR3 size: 15 residues. The J segment lost 5 bases and the V segment lost 3 bases, leaving 7 bases of the junction unmatched. Germline values: CDR1 SNHLY, CDR2 FYNNEI. The CDR3 DNA follows: TGTGCCAGCAGTGATTCCGGGGGGAGGAACAATGAGCAGTTCTTC. Amino acids: CASSDSGGRNNEQFF.

The chain carries TRBV19 and TRBJ1-5, with 7 bases lining up with TRBD1. The junction had 10 bases not matched to a gene; V was cut back by 2 bases and J by 6 bases. The CDR3 totals 16 residues. Germline lookup yields CDR1 LNHDA and CDR2 SQIVND (reference sequence). The CDR3 spells CASSITGQVYGQPQHF. The CDR3 DNA is TGTGCCAGTAGTATAACCGGACAGGTCTATGGTCAGCCCCAGCATTTT.

This clone came up a few times. The CDR3 DNA follows: TGTGCTAGTGGTTTGGCTCCGGATCAGCCCCAGCATTTT. This sequence encodes CASGLAPDQPQHF. This rearrangement joins TRBV12-5 to TRBJ1-5; D gene uncertain. Germline V gives CDR1 LGHNT, CDR2 FRNRAP. The CDR3 is 13 amino acids. V was clipped by 1 base and J by 5 bases, with 6 bases between them.

This clone was counted a few times. The chain uses TRBV5-6 and TRBJ1-1; tentatively, D is TRBD1 (6 bases). CDR3 size: 16 residues. Between the trimmed V and J ends, which lost 4 bases and 0 bases, there was a span of 16 bases. Per germline, CDR1 SGHDT and CDR2 YYEEEE. DNA of the CDR3: TGTGCCAGCAGCGTGATACAGGGAAGGATGAACACTGAAGCTTTCTTT. Amino acids: CASSVIQGRMNTEAFF.

The chain is built from TRBV19 and TRBJ1-1; 7 bases agree with TRBD1. The CDR3 is 17 residues long. The ends lost 3 bases at V and 0 bases at J; junction bases unmatched: 10. Germline CDR1 reads LNHDA; CDR2 reads SQIVND (reference sequence). The CDR3 protein is CASSISRDSGMNTEAFF. In nucleotides, the CDR3 is TGTGCCAGTAGTATCAGCCGGGACAGCGGAATGAACACTGAAGCTTTCTTT.

J is TRBJ2-7 and V is TRBV7-6; no clear D gene. The germline V and J ends were trimmed by 1 base and 6 bases, with 10 bases remaining between them. Germline values: CDR1 SGHVS, CDR2 FNYEAQ. This CDR3 spans 13 amino acids. The CDR3 sequence is CASSLDHGGEQYF. The CDR3 DNA reads TGTGCCAGCAGCTTAGATCACGGCGGCGAGCAGTACTTC.

The gene calls are TRBV30 and TRBJ1-3; a possible D gene is TRBD1 (6 bases). Germline values: CDR1 GTSNPN, CDR2 SVGIG (reference sequence). The CDR3 is 16 residues long. V dropped 3 bases and J dropped 1 base, with 16 bases sitting between them. The CDR3 bases are TGTGCCTGGAGCTTAGGACAGCTTGTTTCTGGAAACACCATATATTTT. This gives the protein CAWSLGQLVSGNTIYF.

The chain uses TRBV11-2 and TRBJ2-6; D remains unclear. Germline V gives CDR1 SGHAT, CDR2 FQNNGV. The CDR3 totals 16 residues. Trimming shortened V by 5 bases and J by 4 bases, and 15 bases separated the two germline ends. CDR3 loop: CASSQAPQTGANVLTF. CDR3 nucleotides: TGTGCCAGCAGCCAAGCCCCACAGACGGGGGCCAACGTCCTGACTTTC.

The V gene is TRBV6-2 or TRBV6-3, the J gene TRBJ2-3, with D perhaps TRBD1 (6 bases). The CDR3 totals 16 residues. V lost 2 bases to trimming and J lost 0 bases, with 12 bases between them. Per the germline V gene, CDR1 is MNHEY and CDR2 is SVGEGT. The CDR3 coding sequence is TGTGCCAGCAGTTACACCACAGGGTTTAGCACAGATACGCAGTATTTT. Translation: CASSYTTGFSTDTQYF.

The chain couples TRBV9 to TRBJ2-2; D uncertain. The CDR3 has 14 residues. Between the trimmed V and J ends, which lost 0 bases and 6 bases, there was a span of 9 bases. CDR1 SGDLS and CDR2 YYNGEE come from the germline V gene. CDR3 protein: CASSVAPVPGELFF. The CDR3 DNA is TGTGCCAGCAGCGTAGCTCCGGTCCCCGGGGAGCTGTTTTTT.

The rearrangement uses TRBV18 and TRBJ1-5, with TRBD1 matching 9 bases. Germline assignment: CDR1 KGHSH and CDR2 LQKENI. Trimming removed 3 bases from V and 7 bases from J; junction bases left unmatched: 4. The CDR3 contains 14 residues. The CDR3 nucleotides are TGTGCCAGCTCACCTGGGACAGGGAAGCAGCCCCAGCATTTT. Its translation: CASSPGTGKQPQHF.

This chain connects TRBV7-3 to TRBJ1-1; 7 nucleotides agree with TRBD1. Trimming removed 4 bases from V and 8 bases from J; junction bases left unmatched: 13. Germline V lookup: CDR1 SGHTA, CDR2 FQGTGA. The CDR3 contains 15 residues. Here the CDR3 DNA reads TGTGCCAGCAGCTACGCCGGCGACAGGGCAAACGAAGCTTTCTTT. This gives the protein CASSYAGDRANEAFF.

This chain connects TRBV5-5 to TRBJ2-7, with 7 bases fitting TRBD2. The ends lost 1 base at V and 2 bases at J; junction bases unmatched: 12. CDR3 length: 17 residues. Per germline, CDR1 SGHKS and CDR2 YYEKEE (reference sequence). CDR3 protein: CASSLKGLGLNTYEQYF. CDR3 coding DNA: TGTGCCAGCAGCTTGAAGGGGTTGGGACTAAATACCTACGAGCAGTACTTC. Full variable domain (outside the CDR3, taken from reference TRBV5-5 and TRBJ2-7): DAGVTQSPTHLIKTRGQQVTLRCSPISGHKSVSWYQQVLGQGPQFIFQYYEKEERGRGNFPDRFSARQFPNYSSELNVNALLLGDSALYLCASSLKGLGLNTYEQYFGPGTRLTVT.

The V call is TRBV29-1, the J call TRBJ1-1; TRBD1 might be the D (6 bases). The CDR3 is made up of 13 amino acids. Germline V gene data show CDR1 as SQVTM and CDR2 as ANQGSEA. The germline V and J ends were trimmed by 5 bases and 5 bases, with 15 bases remaining between them. DNA of the CDR3: TGCAGCGTTCTACAGGGCTGGGGGACTGAAGCTTTCTTT. Translation: CSVLQGWGTEAFF.

The rearrangement joins TRBV18 to TRBJ2-7; tentative D call: TRBD1 (5 bases). Trimming took off 2 bases at V and 1 base at J, with 9 bases between the two ends. This CDR3 has 14 residues. Germline loops: CDR1 KGHSH, CDR2 LQKENI. The CDR3 reads CASSPDSLSYEQYF. CDR3 nucleotide sequence: TGTGCCAGCTCACCAGACAGCCTGTCCTACGAGCAGTACTTC.

This chain links TRBV13 with TRBJ1-1; no reliable D call. There are 14 residues in the CDR3. Germline values: CDR1 PRHDT, CDR2 FYEKMQ (reference sequence). V lost 5 bases to trimming and J lost 0 bases, with 10 bases between them. The CDR3 DNA reads TGTGCCAGCAGCCGAACTAGACTGAACACTGAAGCTTTCTTT. Residues: CASSRTRLNTEAFF.

V gene TRBV6-5 combines with J gene TRBJ1-2; possibly TRBD1 for D (5 bases). V was clipped by 10 bases and J by 7 bases, with 16 bases between them. The CDR3 is 12 amino acids. CDR1 and CDR2 (germline): MNHEY, SVGAGI. The CDR3 reads CAMWGNGGGYTF. In DNA form, the CDR3 reads TGTGCCATGTGGGGGAACGGGGGTGGCTACACCTTC.